The present T cell receptor beta chain was sequenced within a study of tissue T cells after allogeneic stem cell transplantation. On this clone itself: Its target is not known.

Germline V gene data show CDR1 as MNHNS and CDR2 as SASEGT. The V end lost 1 base, the J end lost 0 bases, and 7 bases lay between the germline ends. The CDR3 is made up of 14 amino acids. Study results and caveats: Few T cell clones were shared across patients, but motif clusters showed tissue-specific shared signatures.

Repertoires were generated with immunoSEQ multiplex PCR, while TCRdb's copy carries only in-frame clones and drops some. This sample has some 11,000 clones, with approximately 70% found just once. The chain combines TRBV6-1 with TRBJ2-7; unclear D gene. The receptor was derived from a woman aged 18 to 49 with breast cancer. Material: tissue from the right colon, obtained at autopsy. Here the CDR3 reads CASSEVESSYEQYF. CDR3 DNA: TGTGCCAGCAGTGAAGTGGAGAGCTCCTACGAGCAGTACTTC.